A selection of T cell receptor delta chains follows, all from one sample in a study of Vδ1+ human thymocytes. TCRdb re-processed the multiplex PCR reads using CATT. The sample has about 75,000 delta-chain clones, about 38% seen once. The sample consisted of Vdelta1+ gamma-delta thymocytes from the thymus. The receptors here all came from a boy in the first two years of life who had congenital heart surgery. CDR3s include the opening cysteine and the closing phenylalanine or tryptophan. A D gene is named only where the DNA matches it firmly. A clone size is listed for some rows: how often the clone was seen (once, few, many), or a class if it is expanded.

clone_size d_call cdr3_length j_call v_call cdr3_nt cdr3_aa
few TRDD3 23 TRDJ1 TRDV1 TGTGCTCTTGGGGAACTTATTTCTTCTTCTGGGGGATACGTTGAGTTCTTCACCGATAAACTCATCTTT CALGELISSSGGYVEFFTDKLIF
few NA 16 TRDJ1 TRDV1 TGTGCTCTTGGGGAACGACCCTCCTCCCGCACCGATAAACTCATCTTT CALGERPSSRTDKLIF
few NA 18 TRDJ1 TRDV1 TGTGCTCTTGGGATAACCTTCCTACTGGGGGACTACACCGATAAACTCATCTTT CALGITFLLGDYTDKLIF
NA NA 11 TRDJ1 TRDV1 TGTGCTCTTGGGGCCGGACTAAGACTCATCTTT CALGAGLRLIF
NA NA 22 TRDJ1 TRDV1 TGTGCTCTTGGGGAGCCAGCTTCCTACGAGGGTGGGGGACGTCAGTACACCGATAAACTCATCTTT CALGEPASYEGGGRQYTDKLIF
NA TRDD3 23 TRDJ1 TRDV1 TGTGCTCTTGGGGAACTAGAACACCGGGCGGGGGATACGCGGGCTTCTCCTCCCGATAAACTCATCTTT CALGELEHRAGDTRASPPDKLIF
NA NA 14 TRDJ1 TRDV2 TGTGCCTGTGGTGCGCCCGGGTTCACCGATAAACTCATCTTT CACGAPGFTDKLIF
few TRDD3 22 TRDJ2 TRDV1 TGTGCTCTTGGGGACAAACTTGATTCCTACGGGGGGATACGCCAAATGACAGCACAACTCTTCTTT CALGDKLDSYGGIRQMTAQLFF
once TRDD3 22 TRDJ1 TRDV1 TGTGCTCTTGGGGACTTAGCTTACACTAGTACTGGGGGATACGCTAGGCCCGATAAACTCATCTTT CALGDLAYTSTGGYARPDKLIF
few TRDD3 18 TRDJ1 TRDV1 TGTGCTCTTGGGGAAATCTGGGGGATACGCGTTAGCACCGATAAACTCATCTTT CALGEIWGIRVSTDKLIF
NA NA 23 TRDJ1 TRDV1 TGTGCTCTTGGGGAACTAGCGGCGTTCCTACCTTTCTATGGGGGATTGTACACCGATAAACTCATCTTT CALGELAAFLPFYGGLYTDKLIF
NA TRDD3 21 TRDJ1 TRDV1 TGTGCTCTTGGGGAACTAAGTCCTGGGCATTGGGACTGGGGATACACCGATAAACTCATCTTT CALGELSPGHWDWGYTDKLIF
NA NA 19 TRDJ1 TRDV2 TGTGCCTGTGACAGACTTCCCCCTTACCCGATAGGAGACACCGATAAACTCATCTTT CACDRLPPYPIGDTDKLIF
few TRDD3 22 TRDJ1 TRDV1 TGTGCCCTTGGGGCGGCCTTCCTCCCTTCTGGGGGATATCCGTACCGCACCGATAAACTCATCTTT CALGAAFLPSGGYPYRTDKLIF
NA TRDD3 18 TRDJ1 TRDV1 TGTGCTCTTGGGGAATCACTGGGGGATGCCCTGGGAGCCGATAAACTCATCTTT CALGESLGDALGADKLIF
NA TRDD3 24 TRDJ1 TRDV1 TGTGCTCTTGGAGGTCCCGCTATACCAACGGCCCTACTGGGGGCCCGGGTGTACACCGATAAACTCATCTTT CALGGPAIPTALLGARVYTDKLIF
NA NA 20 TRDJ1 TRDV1 TGTGCTCTTGGGACCCCGGGCTTCTCAACCGGTAACAGGGAGATCGATAAACTCATCTTT CALGTPGFSTGNREIDKLIF
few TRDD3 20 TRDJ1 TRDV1 TGTGCTCTTGAACCTTCCCTTCGCCCAAACACCGGGGGGATAGCCGATAAACTCATCTTT CALEPSLRPNTGGIADKLIF
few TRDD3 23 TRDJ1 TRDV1 TGTGCTCTTGAGGAACTAGGATTCTTCTCCTCGGGGGGATACTCCCGGAGCACCGATAAACTCATCTTT CALEELGFFSSGGYSRSTDKLIF
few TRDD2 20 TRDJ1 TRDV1 TGTGCTCTTGGGGAACCCCTTCCTACGGGACGCTGGGGGTACACCGATAAACTCATCTTT CALGEPLPTGRWGYTDKLIF
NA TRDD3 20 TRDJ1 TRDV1 TGTGCTCTTGGGGACAATCCCGCTACCGTACGGGGGATAGAGACCCTTAAACTCATCTTT CALGDNPATVRGIETLKLIF
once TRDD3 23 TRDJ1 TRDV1 TGTGCTCTTGGGGAATCGGGCCTTCTCGCGTACTGGGGGATCGAGGCGTACACCGATAAACTCATCTTT CALGESGLLAYWGIEAYTDKLIF
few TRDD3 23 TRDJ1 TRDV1 TGTGCTCTTGGGGGACCGGAGGGGGACATTTTCTGGGGGATTAAGGGGTACACCGATAAACTCATCTTT CALGGPEGDIFWGIKGYTDKLIF
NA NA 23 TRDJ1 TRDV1 TGTGCTCTTGGGGAAGTACCCGTTTCCTACAACGTACTGGGGTCTAGAAGTTGGGATAAACTCATCTTT CALGEVPVSYNVLGSRSWDKLIF
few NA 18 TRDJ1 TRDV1 TGTGCTCTTGGCCTTCCTACTCGGGGGATACATGCCGTGGAGGAACTCATCTTT CALGLPTRGIHAVEELIF
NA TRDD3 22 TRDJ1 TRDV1 TGTGCTCTTGGGGAACCGGCCTCCCTATTGTGGGGGATGCAGACTTACACCGATAAACTCATCTTT CALGEPASLLWGMQTYTDKLIF
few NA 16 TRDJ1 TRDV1 TGTGCTCTTGGGGAATCCTCAGGGGGGCTGGTGGATAAACTCATCTTT CALGESSGGLVDKLIF
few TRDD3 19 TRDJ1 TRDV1 TGTGCTCTTGGGGATGCTGCTGGGGGACTAACCAGGTACACCGATAAACTCATCTTT CALGDAAGGLTRYTDKLIF
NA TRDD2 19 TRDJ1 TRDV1 TGTGCTCTTGGGGTGGGAGCCTTCCTGAGGGATCGGGACACCGATAAACTCATCTTT CALGVGAFLRDRDTDKLIF
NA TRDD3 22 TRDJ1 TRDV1 TGTGCTCCTGGGGACCGGCCTTCCTACATCGTTGGGGGATACGATTGGGCCGATAAACTCATCTTT CAPGDRPSYIVGGYDWADKLIF
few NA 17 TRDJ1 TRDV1 TGTGCTCTTGGGGACCCTAAAGGTACTCCGCTACCCCAAAAACTCATCTTT CALGDPKGTPLPQKLIF
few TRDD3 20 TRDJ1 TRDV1 TGTGCTCTTGGGGAACTTTTGGATGTAGCCCCTGGGGGGTTCACCGATAAACTCATCTTT CALGELLDVAPGGFTDKLIF
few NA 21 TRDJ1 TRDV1 TGTGCTCTTGGGGAACCCCCTTCCACATCCTACGATGGGGGGTACACCGATAAACTCATCTTT CALGEPPSTSYDGGYTDKLIF
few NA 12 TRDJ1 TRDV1 TGTGCTCTATTGGGGCAAACCGATAAACTCATCTTT CALLGQTDKLIF
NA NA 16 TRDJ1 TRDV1 TGTGCTCTTGGGGAACTCCGTGGGGACTGGGCCGATAAACTCATCTTT CALGELRGDWADKLIF
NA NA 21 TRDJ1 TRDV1 TGTGCCCTTGGCCTCCGGGCAGAGTATCGTTGGGTACTCCGGGACACCGATAAACTCATCTTT CALGLRAEYRWVLRDTDKLIF
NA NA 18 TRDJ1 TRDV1 TGTGCTCTTGTCGGTTCCGGGGGGACCCACCCTTACACCGATAAACTCATCTTT CALVGSGGTHPYTDKLIF
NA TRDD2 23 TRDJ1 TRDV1 TGTGCTCTTGGGGAATCAAGACCTTCCTACCTCGTGCTACTGGTCCCGGGGACCGATAAACTCATCTTT CALGESRPSYLVLLVPGTDKLIF
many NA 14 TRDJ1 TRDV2 TGTGCCTGTGACACCCGCCTGACCCCCGATAAACTCATCTTT CACDTRLTPDKLIF
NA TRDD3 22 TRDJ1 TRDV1 TGTGCTCTTGGGGACTCTCCTCATTTCCTAGTGGCTAACTGGGGGAGTTCCGATAAACTCATCTTT CALGDSPHFLVANWGSSDKLIF
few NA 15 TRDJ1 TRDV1 TGTGCTCTTGGGATAAATCCTAGGGGATGCGATAAACTCATCTTT CALGINPRGCDKLIF
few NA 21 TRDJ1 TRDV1 TGTGCTCTTGGGAACACTCCTACGAGCCTACCAAAAAAACGGAACACCGATAAACTCATCTTT CALGNTPTSLPKKRNTDKLIF
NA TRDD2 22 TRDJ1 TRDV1 TGTGCTCTTGGGGAACTAGGAATCCCCTTCCTACGGTGGGGGACCTCTCAGGGGAAACTCATCTTT CALGELGIPFLRWGTSQGKLIF
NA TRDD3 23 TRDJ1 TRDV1 TGTGCTCTTGGGGAAACCGTCTTCCTAACGCACTGGGGGATACGCGGGTACACCGATAAACTCATCTTT CALGETVFLTHWGIRGYTDKLIF
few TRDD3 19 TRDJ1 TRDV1 TGTGCTCTTGGGGAACGGGACCGGCACAGACTGGGGGATACTAGGGAACTCATCTTT CALGERDRHRLGDTRELIF
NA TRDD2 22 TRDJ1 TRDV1 TGTGCTCTTGGGGCGAACCCTCTTCCTACGAGTGTACGCCTAGTCTACACCGATAAACTCATCTTT CALGANPLPTSVRLVYTDKLIF
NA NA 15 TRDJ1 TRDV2 TGTGCCTGTCGCCTCGCCGGCAGGTACACCGATAAACTCATCTTT CACRLAGRYTDKLIF
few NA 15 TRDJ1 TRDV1 TGTGCTCTTGGGGTCGTCTTCCTTTCAAACGATAAACTCATCTTT CALGVVFLSNDKLIF
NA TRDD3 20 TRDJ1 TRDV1 TGTGCTCTTGGGGAACCACACTCCCTACTACTGGGGGATCCCACCGATAAACTCATCTTT CALGEPHSLLLGDPTDKLIF
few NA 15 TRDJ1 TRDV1 TGTGCTCTTGGGGCCTTCTCGCGGTACACCGATAAACTCATCTTT CALGAFSRYTDKLIF